This entry lists 27 T cell receptor beta chains sequenced from one sample in a study of cytomegalovirus exposure and HLA in healthy donors (dated by TCRdb to 2016 to 2017). The library came from the immunoSEQ multiplex PCR assay. A mixture of 60 forward primers for TCR Vbeta segments and 13 reverse primers for TCR Jbeta segments was used in the multiplex PCR. TCRdb obtained this table from immuneACCESS and retained in-frame rearrangements with V and J assigned. These tables miss some clones; where compared with another copy, unresolved V genes account for less than half of the shortfall, and the remainder is unexplained. The sample table lists under 200,000 clones, about 84% of them with a count of one. Clones ranked in the top ten supply roughly an eighth of the sample. Input material: PBMCs. The receptors were gathered from a woman between 25 and 40 years old in good health and CMV-seropositive.

The genes are TRBV19 and TRBJ1-2; 7 bases align to TRBD1. After removal of 5 bases from V and 7 bases from J, the junction contained 13 bases not matched to a gene. The CDR3 consists of 15 residues. Looked up from germline, CDR1 is LNHDA and CDR2 is SQIVND (reference sequence). The CDR3 region has the DNA TGTGCCAGTAGTCCACGACAGGGAAAGGTTGGTGGCTACACCTTC. Residues: CASSPRQGKVGGYTF.

The chain uses TRBV2 and TRBJ2-5, with a weak D call TRBD2 (5 bases). This CDR3 has 12 residues. Trimming pared 8 bases from V and 7 bases from J, leaving 14 bases between. Germline loops: CDR1 SNHLY, CDR2 FYNNEI. The CDR3 spells CASAYNRGTQYF. For the CDR3, the DNA is TGTGCCAGCGCGTATAATCGGGGGACCCAGTACTTC.

V gene TRBV25-1 combines with J gene TRBJ2-7, with D perhaps matching TRBD2 (6 bases). Trimming left V 3 bases short and J 0 bases short, with 9 bases between. CDR1 is MGHDK, CDR2 SYGVNS, per germline. The CDR3 has 14 amino acids. CDR3: CASSDAGNSYEQYF. CDR3 DNA sequence: TGTGCCAGCAGTGATGCGGGAAACTCCTACGAGCAGTACTTC.

The V gene is TRBV7-2, the J gene TRBJ2-2; TRBD2 agrees at 8 bases. The CDR3 totals 14 residues. Germline loops: CDR1 SGHTA, CDR2 FQGNSA. V was pared by 8 bases and J by 2 bases, with 4 bases of the junction left unmatched. CDR3 residues: CASLSGTNTGELFF. CDR3 bases: TGTGCCAGCCTTAGCGGGACCAACACCGGGGAGCTGTTTTTT.

The chain links TRBV30 to TRBJ2-5, with 9 bases aligning to TRBD1. The CDR3 has 14 amino acids. The V and J ends lost 7 bases and 5 bases, in that order; junction bases with no gene match: 11. The germline V gene has CDR1 GTSNPN and CDR2 SVGIG (reference sequence). This chain's CDR3 is CASTTGGMEETQYF. The CDR3 nucleotides read TGTGCCTCGACGACAGGGGGAATGGAGGAGACCCAGTACTTC.

The rearrangement links TRBV20-1 to TRBJ2-7, with TRBD1 matching over 8 bases. J lost 6 bases, V lost 3 bases, and 1 base had no gene match. CDR1 is DFQATT and CDR2 is SNEGSKA in the germline V gene (reference sequence). The CDR3 spans 11 residues. As DNA, the CDR3 is TGCAGTGCTAGTACAGGGGGCGAGCAGTACTTC. Its protein is CSASTGGEQYF.

J is TRBJ2-3 and V is TRBV5-1; TRBD2 aligns across 9 bases. Germline lookup yields CDR1 SGHRS and CDR2 YFSETQ. V lost 0 bases to trimming and J lost 2 bases; unmatched junction nucleotides: 7. This CDR3 has 17 amino acids. This CDR3 is CASSLDLRGGYTDTQYF. The CDR3 region has the DNA TGCGCCAGCAGCTTGGATTTGCGGGGGGGCTACACAGATACGCAGTATTTT.

The rearrangement joins TRBV28 to TRBJ1-1; D unresolved. The germline V gene has CDR1 MDHEN and CDR2 SYDVKM. The CDR3 spans 12 residues. V dropped 5 bases and J dropped 4 bases, with 8 bases sitting between them. As DNA, the CDR3 is TGTGCCAGCAGTCTGCGAAGCACTGAAGCTTTCTTT. It yields the protein CASSLRSTEAFF.

In nucleotides, the CDR3 is TGTGCCAGTAGTATTGCTAGGCGGGTCAATCAGCCCCAGCATTTT. Its protein product is CASSIARRVNQPQHF. This chain uses TRBV19 with TRBJ1-5; no clear D. The CDR3 is 15 residues long. The V end was cut by 3 bases, the J end by 3 bases, with 12 bases between. Germline assignment: CDR1 LNHDA and CDR2 SQIVND (reference sequence).

J is TRBJ2-5 and V is TRBV18; 7 bases agree with TRBD2. Unmatched junction bases numbered 6, after V lost 3 bases and J lost 5 bases. CDR3 length: 14 residues. CDR1 is KGHSH and CDR2 is LQKENI in the germline V gene. As DNA, the CDR3 is TGTGCCAGCTCACCTCGGGACTACCCGGAGACCCAGTACTTC. Amino acids: CASSPRDYPETQYF.

The rearrangement joins TRBV7-9 to TRBJ1-5; 9 bases line up with TRBD1. Germline V gene sequence: CDR1 SEHNR, CDR2 FQNEAQ (reference sequence). There are 16 residues in the CDR3. With 5 bases clipped from V and 6 bases from J, the junction kept 11 bases outside the gene matches. The CDR3 region is CASSATGGELVQPQHF. The CDR3 nucleotides read TGTGCCAGCAGCGCAACAGGGGGCGAGTTGGTTCAGCCCCAGCATTTT.

This rearrangement joins TRBV6-5 to TRBJ2-3; TRBD2 aligns across 7 bases. This CDR3 is built from 14 residues. Per germline, CDR1 MNHEY and CDR2 SVGAGI. The ends lost 5 bases at V and 4 bases at J; junction bases unmatched: 6. CDR3 sequence: CASSSWGGADTQYF. The DNA of the CDR3 is TGTGCCAGCAGTAGTTGGGGGGGGGCAGATACGCAGTATTTT.

The V gene is TRBV4-1, the J gene TRBJ2-7; 7 bases agree with TRBD2. The CDR3 is 17 amino acids. Per the germline V gene, CDR1 is MGHRA and CDR2 is YSYEKL. J was trimmed by 4 bases and V by 1 base; bases with no gene match: 13. The CDR3 protein is CASSQVRSGNRKYEQYF. The DNA for the CDR3 is TGCGCCAGCAGCCAAGTTCGCAGCGGGAATCGGAAATACGAGCAGTACTTC.

This clone showed up just a few times. The chain links TRBV15 to TRBJ2-1; 7 nucleotides agree with TRBD1. The CDR3 consists of 16 residues. Germline V lookup: CDR1 LNHNV, CDR2 YYDKDF (reference sequence). V gave up 2 bases and J gave up 6 bases; unmatched junction bases: 10. For the CDR3, the DNA is TGTGCCACCAGCAGATCCAGACAGGGTCAGGGCAATGAGCAGTTCTTC. Translated, it gives CATSRSRQGQGNEQFF.

The rearrangement uses TRBV7-9 and TRBJ1-2, with 10 bases fitting TRBD1. Germline V gives CDR1 SEHNR, CDR2 FQNEAQ (reference sequence). Unmatched junction bases numbered 9, after V lost 2 bases and J lost 6 bases. CDR3 length: 16 residues. This CDR3 reads CASSLSNFGTGDGYTF. CDR3 DNA sequence: TGTGCCAGCAGCTTATCAAATTTTGGGACAGGGGATGGCTACACCTTC. The entire variable domain, with the rest obtained from reference TRBV7-9 and TRBJ1-2, is as follows: DTGVSQNPRHKITKRGQNVTFRCDPISEHNRLYWYRQTLGQGPEFLTYFQNEAQLEKSRLLSDRFSAERPKGSFSTLEIQRTEQGDSAMYLCASSLSNFGTGDGYTFGSGTRLTVV.

This clone turned up a few times. The V gene is TRBV9, the J gene TRBJ2-7; weak D call: TRBD2 (6 bases). The germline CDR1 and CDR2 sequences are SGDLS and YYNGEE. The CDR3 runs to 15 residues. V was clipped by 4 bases and J by 2 bases, with 16 bases between them. This CDR3 is CASSYREPQAYEQYF. The CDR3 DNA follows: TGTGCCAGCAGCTACCGGGAGCCCCAGGCCTACGAGCAGTACTTC.

This chain joins TRBV13 and TRBJ2-7; possible D gene TRBD2, 5 bases. Between the trimmed V and J ends, which lost 4 bases and 2 bases, there was a span of 12 bases. Germline V CDR1 and CDR2: PRHDT, FYEKMQ (reference sequence). This CDR3 region has 14 residues. CDR3 sequence reads: CASSSGSEAYEQYF. CDR3 coding DNA: TGTGCCAGCAGCTCTGGGAGCGAGGCCTACGAGCAGTACTTC.

The chain recombines TRBV5-1 with TRBJ1-3, with TRBD1 as a possible D gene (6 bases). Trimming shortened V by 0 bases and J by 0 bases, and 13 bases separated the two germline ends. CDR1 and CDR2 from the germline V gene are SGHRS and YFSETQ. The CDR3 length is 17 residues. CDR3 nucleotides: TGCGCCAGCAGCTTGGGCAACAGGGCCTCCTCTGGAAACACCATATATTTT. It encodes CASSLGNRASSGNTIYF.

The chain uses TRBV30 and TRBJ1-5, with D possibly being TRBD1 (6 bases). The CDR3 is 14 residues long. CDR1 GTSNPN and CDR2 SVGIG come from the germline V gene (reference sequence). Trimming took off 0 bases at V and 7 bases at J, with 13 bases between the two ends. The CDR3 DNA reads TGTGCCTGGAGTGTACTGGCAGGGGAACAGCCCCAGCATTTT. It encodes CAWSVLAGEQPQHF.

This clone has just a few counts. The chain recombines TRBV9 with TRBJ2-1; D gene unclear. Trimming left V 0 bases short and J 5 bases short, with 12 bases between. CDR1 is SGDLS and CDR2 is YYNGEE in the germline V gene. The CDR3 is made up of 15 amino acids. CDR3 loop: CASSVVSRLDNEQFF. CDR3 coding DNA: TGTGCCAGCAGCGTAGTGTCCCGGTTGGACAATGAGCAGTTCTTC.

The V call is TRBV7-3, the J call TRBJ2-3; 16 bases fit TRBD2. V gave up 9 bases and J gave up 2 bases; unmatched junction bases: 14. Germline CDR1 is SGHTA and CDR2 is FQGTGA. This CDR3 is 19 amino acids long. The CDR3 reads CASSSDGTSGRAPTDTQYF. The CDR3 DNA reads TGTGCCAGTTCTTCGGACGGGACTAGCGGGAGGGCGCCCACAGATACGCAGTATTTT. Full variable domain (remainder filled in from reference TRBV7-3 and TRBJ2-3): GAGVSQTPSNKVTEKGKYVELRCDPISGHTALYWYRQSLGQGPEFLIYFQGTGAADDSGLPNDRFFAVRPEGSVSTLKIQRTERGDSAVYLCASSSDGTSGRAPTDTQYFGPGTRLTVL.

The rearrangement links TRBV7-2 to TRBJ2-1; D is unclear. V shed 0 bases and J shed 5 bases, with 8 bases lying between them. This CDR3 region has 14 residues. In germline, CDR1 is SGHTA, CDR2 FQGNSA. The CDR3 here is CASSLARQDNEQFF. The CDR3 DNA sequence: TGTGCCAGCAGCTTAGCGAGGCAAGACAATGAGCAGTTCTTC.

The rearrangement joins TRBV5-5 to TRBJ1-4; a possible D gene is TRBD1 (5 bases). In germline, CDR1 is SGHKS, CDR2 YYEKEE (reference sequence). This CDR3 spans 15 amino acids. V lost 3 bases and J lost 3, with 12 bases in between. This CDR3 reads CASSSDRPPNEKLFF. CDR3 DNA sequence: TGTGCCAGCAGCTCCGACAGACCCCCTAATGAAAAACTGTTTTTT.

The chain joins TRBV9 to TRBJ2-6; D call uncertain. CDR3 length: 16 residues. Germline lookup yields CDR1 SGDLS and CDR2 YYNGEE. V was trimmed by 3 bases and J by 0 bases, leaving 10 bases between them. The CDR3, as DNA: TGTGCCAGCAGCGAGCCGACGGGCTCTGGGGCCAACGTCCTGACTTTC. Amino acid sequence: CASSEPTGSGANVLTF. Together with reference TRBV9 and TRBJ2-6, the CDR3 gives the full variable domain: DSGVTQTPKHLITATGQRVTLRCSPRSGDLSVYWYQQSLDQGLQFLIQYYNGEERAKGNILERFSAQQFPDLHSELNLSSLELGDSALYFCASSEPTGSGANVLTFGAGSRLTVL.

The gene calls are TRBV18 and TRBJ1-2; 7 bases are a match to TRBD1. Unmatched junction bases numbered 8, after V lost 3 bases and J lost 4 bases. The CDR3 totals 15 residues. Germline assignment: CDR1 KGHSH and CDR2 LQKENI. The chain's CDR3 is CASSPPRTGGYGYTF. As DNA, the CDR3 is TGTGCCAGCTCACCTCCAAGGACAGGAGGCTATGGCTACACCTTC.

The chain is built from TRBV19 and TRBJ2-7, with 12 bases that match TRBD2. From germline, CDR1 is LNHDA and CDR2 SQIVND (reference sequence). The CDR3 consists of 15 residues. V was clipped by 6 bases and J by 3 bases; unmatched bases: 6. Written as DNA, the CDR3 is TGTGCCAGTAGGGGACCGGGACTAGCGGGCTACGAGCAGTACTTC. Translating it yields CASRGPGLAGYEQYF.

The V gene is TRBV27, the J gene TRBJ2-1, with TRBD2 as a possible D gene (5 bases). There are 15 residues in the CDR3. CDR1 is MNHEY, CDR2 SMNVEV, per germline (reference sequence). With 3 bases removed from V and 4 bases from J, the gap between germline ends came to 13 bases. The CDR3 region is CASSFSLGAYNEQFF. Written as DNA, the CDR3 is TGTGCCAGCAGTTTCTCTCTGGGAGCGTACAATGAGCAGTTCTTC.